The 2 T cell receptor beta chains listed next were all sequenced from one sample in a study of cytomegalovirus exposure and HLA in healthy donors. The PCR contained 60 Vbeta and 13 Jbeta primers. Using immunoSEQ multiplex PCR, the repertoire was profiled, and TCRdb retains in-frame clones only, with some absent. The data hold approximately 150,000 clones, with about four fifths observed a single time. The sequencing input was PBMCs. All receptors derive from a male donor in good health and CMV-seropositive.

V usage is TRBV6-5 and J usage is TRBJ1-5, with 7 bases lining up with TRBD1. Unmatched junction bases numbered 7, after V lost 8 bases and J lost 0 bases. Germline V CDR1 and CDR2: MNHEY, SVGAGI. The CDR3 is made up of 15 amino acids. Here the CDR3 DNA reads TGTGCCAGCGCCGACAGGGTCAATAGCAATCAGCCCCAGCATTTT. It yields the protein CASADRVNSNQPQHF.

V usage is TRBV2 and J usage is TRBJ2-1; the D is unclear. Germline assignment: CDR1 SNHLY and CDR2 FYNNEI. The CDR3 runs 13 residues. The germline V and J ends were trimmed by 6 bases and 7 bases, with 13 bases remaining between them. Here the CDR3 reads CASSQTGLNEQFF. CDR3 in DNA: TGTGCCAGCAGCCAGACTGGCTTGAATGAGCAGTTCTTC.